This is a list of T cell receptor beta chains from one sample in a study of fetal regulatory T cell absence and autoimmunity. TCRdb's copy holds only in-frame clones and misses some; the assay was immunoSEQ multiplex PCR. There are around 45,000 clones in the sample; approximately 83% occur only once, and around 0.43% lies in the top ten. Source material: cord blood. The receptor set was obtained from a newborn boy with IPEX syndrome. The CDR3 runs from the conserved cysteine through the conserved F or W. The order of the fields is CDR3 DNA, CDR3 protein, clone size, J gene, D gene, V gene. The D gene is left open where the match is weak. Clone size is given for some rows only: seen once, a few or many times, or a class if the clone is expanded.

TGTGCCAGCAGTACGGACTTAGGCACAGATACGCAGTATTTT CASSTDLGTDTQYF . TRBJ2-3 . TRBV2
TGTGCCAGCAGCCGACTAGGACAGTCCTACAATGAGCAGTTCTTC CASSRLGQSYNEQFF . TRBJ2-1 . TRBV7-9
TGCGCCAGCAGCCAAGAAATGGCTAGCGGGTACAATGAGCAGTTCTTC CASSQEMASGYNEQFF . TRBJ2-1 TRBD2 TRBV4-1
TGTGCCAGCAGCCCTCAAACTAGCGGGGTGTACAATGAGCAGTTCTTC CASSPQTSGVYNEQFF . TRBJ2-1 TRBD2 TRBV4-2
TGTGCCAGCAGCCTTAGGGGATCCGGGACTAGCGGGAGACCGCATGCTGTTGATGAGCAGTTCTTC CASSLRGSGTSGRPHAVDEQFF . TRBJ2-1 TRBD2 TRBV7-6
TGTGCCAGCAGCGGCAGACGAGGGACCCAGTACTTC CASSGRRGTQYF . TRBJ2-5 . TRBV7-6
TGTGCCAGCGGGACAGGGATGAACACTGAAGCTTTCTTT CASGTGMNTEAFF . TRBJ1-1 TRBD1 TRBV2
TGCGCCAGCAGAGGACAGGGATACGAGCAGTACTTC CASRGQGYEQYF few TRBJ2-7 TRBD1 TRBV5-1
TGTGCCAGCAGCACCGGGACTAGAGCCTACGAGCAGTACTTC CASSTGTRAYEQYF . TRBJ2-7 TRBD2 TRBV13
TGTGCCAGCAGCTCCCCAGGTTGGGGCAATGAGCAGTTCTTC CASSSPGWGNEQFF few TRBJ2-1 . TRBV5-6
TGTGCCAGCAGCCGAGATAACTACGAGCAGTACTTC CASSRDNYEQYF . TRBJ2-7 . TRBV5-4
TGTGCCAGCAGTGAATCGGCAGTCTACGAGCAGTACTTC CASSESAVYEQYF . TRBJ2-7 . TRBV25-1
TGTGCCAGCAGCGCCGGACTATCCCTCTCCTACAATGAGCAGTTCTTC CASSAGLSLSYNEQFF . TRBJ2-1 . TRBV9
TGTGCCAGCAGAGAAGTAATAATGCGACTAACCGTCTACAATGAGCAGTTCTTC CASREVIMRLTVYNEQFF . TRBJ2-1 . TRBV6-1
TGTGCCAGCAGTCGGACAGGGGGCTACAATGAGCAGTTCTTC CASSRTGGYNEQFF . TRBJ2-1 TRBD1 TRBV25-1